The 16 T cell receptor beta chains below come from one sample, sequenced in a study of T cell responses to AZD1222 COVID-19 vaccine. The assay was immunoSEQ multiplex PCR, and TCRdb's table has in-frame clones only and misses some. The sample carries about 200,000 clones, 90% to 95% recorded once. The sample was peripheral blood, taken 28 days after the second AZD1222 dose. Every receptor here comes from an adult who received the AZD1222 COVID-19 vaccine.

This clone was seen a single time. The rearrangement joins TRBV5-4 to TRBJ1-3; D remains unclear. The CDR3 contains 14 residues. Trimming removed 0 bases from V and 2 bases from J, with 6 bases in between. Germline values: CDR1 SGHNT, CDR2 YYREEE (reference sequence). This CDR3 reads CASSLGAPGNTIYF. CDR3 nucleotide sequence: TGTGCCAGCAGCTTGGGGGCGCCTGGAAACACCATATATTTT.

The J gene is TRBJ2-3, the V gene TRBV21-1. TRBV21-1 is noted as a pseudogene. The CDR3 has 15 residues. The CDR3 reads CASSRIHPGTDTQYF. The CDR3 nucleotides read TGTGCCAGCAGCAGGATCCACCCGGGCACAGATACGCAGTATTTT.

V usage is TRBV7-2 and J usage is TRBJ2-7, with a weak D call TRBD2 (6 bases). Germline CDR1 is SGHTA and CDR2 is FQGNSA. The CDR3 extends over 14 amino acids. V was shortened by 4 bases and J by 1 base, with 11 bases between the two germline ends. CDR3 nucleotide sequence: TGTGCCAGCAGCTCCCCTGGGGGGTCCTACGAGCAGTACTTC. Amino acid sequence: CASSSPGGSYEQYF.

The genes are TRBV27 and TRBJ1-1; perhaps TRBD1 as D (6 bases). The V gene lost 0 bases and the J gene lost 4 bases, with 9 bases spanning the gap. Germline V gives CDR1 MNHEY, CDR2 SMNVEV (reference sequence). The CDR3 sequence is 14 residues long. DNA for the CDR3: TGTGCCAGCAGTTTATCGGCAGGGGCCACTGAAGCTTTCTTT. Translating gives CASSLSAGATEAFF.

The rearrangement joins TRBV28 to TRBJ1-5; D remains unclear. The CDR3 runs to 14 residues. Trimming shortened V by 5 bases and J by 3 bases, and 11 bases separated the two germline ends. Germline assignment: CDR1 MDHEN and CDR2 SYDVKM. In DNA, the CDR3 is TGTGCCAGCAGTCCAGGTGGGTCCAATCAGCCCCAGCATTTT. As protein: CASSPGGSNQPQHF.

This sequence joins TRBV30 and TRBJ2-7, with 7 bases matching TRBD2. V lost 5 bases to trimming and J lost 6 bases; unmatched junction nucleotides: 10. Germline assignment: CDR1 GTSNPN and CDR2 SVGIG (reference sequence). There are 13 residues in the CDR3. The DNA for the CDR3 is TGTGCCTGGGCCCCCAGACTAGCACTCGAGCAGTACTTC. It specifies CAWAPRLALEQYF.

The rearrangement joins TRBV6-5 to TRBJ2-7; D may be TRBD1 or TRBD2 (5 bases each). The CDR3 sequence is 13 residues long. Per germline, CDR1 MNHEY and CDR2 SVGAGI. Between the trimmed V and J ends, which lost 7 bases and 1 base, there was a span of 11 bases. CDR3 in DNA: TGTGCCAGCACCCTATGGGGGTCCTACGAGCAGTACTTC. It encodes CASTLWGSYEQYF.

The chain is built from TRBV19 and TRBJ1-2; 9 bases are shared with TRBD1. In germline, CDR1 is LNHDA, CDR2 SQIVND (reference sequence). V gave up 5 bases and J gave up 2 bases; unmatched junction bases: 9. This CDR3 comprises 16 residues. The CDR3 nucleotides are TGTGCCAGTAGTTTGTACTTGACAGGGGGGAACTATGGCTACACCTTC. Encoded protein: CASSLYLTGGNYGYTF.

This clone was seen only a few times. The chain recombines TRBV15 with TRBJ1-2; perhaps TRBD1 as D (6 bases). Germline CDR1 reads LNHNV; CDR2 reads YYDKDF (reference sequence). The CDR3 is made up of 15 amino acids. V was cut by 1 base and J by 7 bases, with 16 bases left in between. The DNA of the CDR3 is TGTGCCACCAGCAGAGGAGAGGGGGGACCTAGTGGCTACACCTTC. It encodes CATSRGEGGPSGYTF. Drawing the rest from reference TRBV15 and TRBJ1-2, the complete variable domain is DAMVIQNPRYQVTQFGKPVTLSCSQTLNHNVMYWYQQKSSQAPKLLFHYYDKDFNNEADTPDNFQSRRPNTSFCFLDIRSPGLGDTAMYLCATSRGEGGPSGYTFGSGTRLTVV.

This chain links TRBV7-9 with TRBJ1-6; perhaps TRBD1 as D (6 bases). In germline, CDR1 is SEHNR, CDR2 FQNEAQ (reference sequence). The CDR3 consists of 17 residues. With 1 base removed from V and 7 bases from J, the gap between germline ends came to 17 bases. The CDR3 region has the DNA TGTGCCAGCAGCTTAGGTGGGGGGGCCGGAGGGAATTCACCCCTCCACTTT. This encodes CASSLGGGAGGNSPLHF.

The chain joins TRBV7-3 to TRBJ2-1; the D gene is possibly TRBD1 (5 bases). Per germline, CDR1 SGHTA and CDR2 FQGTGA. The CDR3 contains 16 residues. V was trimmed by 1 base and J by 2 bases, leaving 12 bases between them. For the CDR3, the DNA is TGTGCCAGCAGCTTAATTGGGCCGGACACCTACAATGAGCAGTTCTTC. This encodes CASSLIGPDTYNEQFF.

The chain is built from TRBV7-8 and TRBJ2-7, with D possibly being TRBD1 or TRBD2 (5 bases each). V was trimmed by 5 bases and J by 6 bases, leaving 17 bases between them. The CDR3 is 14 amino acids. The germline V gene encodes CDR1 SGHVS and CDR2 FQNEAQ. CDR3 DNA sequence: TGTGCCAGCAGCCCCCGGGACCAGCCTTCCGAGCAGTACTTC. Its protein product is CASSPRDQPSEQYF.

The V and J genes are TRBV18 and TRBJ1-2; 7 nucleotides match TRBD1. The CDR3 extends over 15 amino acids. Germline V CDR1 and CDR2: KGHSH, LQKENI. The trim removed 0 bases at V and 5 bases at J, leaving 6 bases unmatched. CDR3 in amino acids: CASSPPGTADYGYTF. The CDR3 region has the DNA TGTGCCAGCTCACCACCCGGGACAGCGGATTATGGCTACACCTTC.

V usage is TRBV20-1 and J usage is TRBJ1-2; the D is unclear. V dropped 4 bases and J dropped 4 bases, with 7 bases sitting between them. Germline lookup yields CDR1 DFQATT and CDR2 SNEGSKA (reference sequence). This CDR3 comprises 11 residues. CDR3 DNA sequence: TGCAGTGCTACCAGAACCTATGGCTACACCTTC. It yields the protein CSATRTYGYTF.

The rearrangement uses TRBV7-3 and TRBJ1-1; D uncertain. The CDR3 totals 13 residues. Germline CDR1 and CDR2: SGHTA and FQGTGA. The ends were cut back, 5 bases at V and 9 bases at J, with 16 bases in the middle. The CDR3 nucleotides read TGTGCCAGCAGCACCTGGCCCGTCCCCCAAGCTTTCTTT. Protein: CASSTWPVPQAFF.

This clone is a singleton in its sample. The rearrangement joins TRBV10-3 to TRBJ1-2; 7 bases agree with TRBD1. The trim removed 6 bases at V and 7 bases at J, leaving 8 bases unmatched. CDR1 and CDR2 from the germline V gene are ENHRY and SYGVKD. CDR3 length equals 13 residues. CDR3 bases: TGTGCCATCAGACCGACAGGGTCGGGTGGCTACACCTTC. It is translated as CAIRPTGSGGYTF.